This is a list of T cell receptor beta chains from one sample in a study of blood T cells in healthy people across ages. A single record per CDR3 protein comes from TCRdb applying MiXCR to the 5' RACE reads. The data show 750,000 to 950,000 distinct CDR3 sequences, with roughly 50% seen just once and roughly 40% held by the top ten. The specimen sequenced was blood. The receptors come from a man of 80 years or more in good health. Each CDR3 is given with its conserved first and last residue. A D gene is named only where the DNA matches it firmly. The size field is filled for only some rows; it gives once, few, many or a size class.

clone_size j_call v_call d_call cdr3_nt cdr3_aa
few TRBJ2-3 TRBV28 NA TGTGCCAGCAGTGCCTCAGGGGATAACACAGATACGCAGTATTTT CASSASGDNTDTQYF
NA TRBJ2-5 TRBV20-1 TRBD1 TGCAGTGCTGGTTACAGGGGTCAAGAGACCCAGTACTTC CSAGYRGQETQYF
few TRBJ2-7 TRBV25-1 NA TGTGCCAGCAGACCAAGTGCGAGGGGCCTTGGGGCATACGAGCAGTACTTC CASRPSARGLGAYEQYF
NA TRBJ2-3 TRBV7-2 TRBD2 TGTGCCGGCAGCCAACTAGCGGGAGTAGCAGATACGCAGTATTTT CAGSQLAGVADTQYF
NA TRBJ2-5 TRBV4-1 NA TGCGCCAGCAGCCAGGCCGGGACAGAGACCCAGTACTTC CASSQAGTETQYF
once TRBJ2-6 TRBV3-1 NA TGTGCCAGCAGCCAAGGAGGGGGGGCGCAAGGGGCCAACGTCCTGACTTTC CASSQGGGAQGANVLTF
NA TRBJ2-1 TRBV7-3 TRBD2 TGTGCCAGCAGCTTTACTAGCGGGTCGCCCAGTGAGCAGTTCTTC CASSFTSGSPSEQFF
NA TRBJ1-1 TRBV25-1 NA TGTGCCAGCAGACCACCGGGGGGGGCCGCGGAAGCTTTCTTT CASRPPGGAAEAFF
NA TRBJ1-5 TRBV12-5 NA TGTGCTAGTGGTTTGCAAGGGTTCGGGGAAAGCAATCAGCCCCAGCATTTT CASGLQGFGESNQPQHF
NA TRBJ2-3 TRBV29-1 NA TGCAGCGTTGTCCGGGAGAGGGCAGATACGCAGTATTTT CSVVRERADTQYF
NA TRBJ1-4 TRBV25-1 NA TGTGCCAGCCGATCAGGAGGAGGGGTTAATGAAAAACTGTTTTTT CASRSGGGVNEKLFF
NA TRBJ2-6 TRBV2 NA TGTGCCAGCAGACCGCAGGGGCCCGGCTCTGGGGCCAACGTCCTGACTTTC CASRPQGPGSGANVLTF
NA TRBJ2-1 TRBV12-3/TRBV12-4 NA TGTGCCAGCAAGCGTTGGGCAGGCCAAGAGCAGTTCTTC CASKRWAGQEQFF
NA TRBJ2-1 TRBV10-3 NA TGTGCCATCAGTGAGTCGAGAGGTGAGCAGTTCTTC CAISESRGEQFF
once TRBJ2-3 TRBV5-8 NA TGTGCCAGCAGCCCCGAAAGCCGCAGATACGCGTATTTT CASSPESRRYAYF
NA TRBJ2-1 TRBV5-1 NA TGCGCCAGCAGCTTGGGCGGGCGGGCCTCCTACAATGAGCAGTTCTTC CASSLGGRASYNEQFF
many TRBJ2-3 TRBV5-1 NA TGCGCCAGCAGCTTCGACAGTGGGAGCACAGATACGCAGTATTTT CASSFDSGSTDTQYF
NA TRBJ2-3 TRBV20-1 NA TGCAGTGCCCCCCCCGGGGGAACAGATACGCAGTATTTT CSAPPGGTDTQYF
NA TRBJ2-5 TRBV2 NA TGTGCCAGCTCCGGGGAGGCACGAGAGACCCAGTACTTC CASSGEARETQYF
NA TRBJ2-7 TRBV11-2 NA TGTGCCAGCAGTTTTTCCGCCGGGGCGGTATCCTTCCTCGAGCAGTACTTC CASSFSAGAVSFLEQYF
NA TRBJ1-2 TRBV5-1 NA TGCGCCAGCAGCTTGCTATCAGGGTTAATAAGTGGCTACACCTTC CASSLLSGLISGYTF
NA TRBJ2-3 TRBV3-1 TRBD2 TGTGCCAGCAGCCAAAGACCGCCGGGACTAGCGGGAGCCGATACGCAGTATTTT CASSQRPPGLAGADTQYF
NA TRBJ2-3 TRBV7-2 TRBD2 TGTGCCAGCAGCCCATCCGGGACTAGTAGCACAGATACGCAGTATTTT CASSPSGTSSTDTQYF
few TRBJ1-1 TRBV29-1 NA TGCAGCGTTGTTCCCCCGATACAGAACACTGAAGCTTTCTTT CSVVPPIQNTEAFF
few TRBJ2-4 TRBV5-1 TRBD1 TGCGCCAGCAGCTTGGAGGGACAGGGCTTAGCCAAAAACATTCAGTACTTC CASSLEGQGLAKNIQYF
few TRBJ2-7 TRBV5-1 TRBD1 TGCGCCAGCAGGACAGGGGACTTAGACGAGCAGTACTTC CASRTGDLDEQYF
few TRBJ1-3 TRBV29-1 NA TGCAGCGGGTCAAAGGGACCTGGAAACACCATATATTTT CSGSKGPGNTIYF
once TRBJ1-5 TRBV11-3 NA TGTGCCAGCAGACCGCCAGGGCCCAATCAGCCCCAGCATTTT CASRPPGPNQPQHF
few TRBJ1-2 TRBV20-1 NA TGCAGTGCTAGGAATGGGCAAACCTATGGCTACACCTTC CSARNGQTYGYTF
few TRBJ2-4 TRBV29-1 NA TGCAGCGCCGGGACAGCGGGAGTAGCCAAAAACATTCAGTACTTC CSAGTAGVAKNIQYF
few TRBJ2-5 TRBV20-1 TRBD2 TGCAGTGCGGGCGGGGGAACAACTCAGCAGTACTTC CSAGGGTTQQYF
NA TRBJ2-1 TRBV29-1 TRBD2 TGCAGCTGCGTTTTCGGGAGGCCGGGGCAGTTCTTC CSCVFGRPGQFF
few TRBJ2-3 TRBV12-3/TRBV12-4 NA TGTGCCAGCAGTTTAGCGCGTTTTCGGGCGGACAGATACGCGTATTTT CASSLARFRADRYAYF
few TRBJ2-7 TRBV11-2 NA TGTGCCAGCAGCTTAGCTGGACTTCTTTCGGGCGAGCAGTACTTC CASSLAGLLSGEQYF
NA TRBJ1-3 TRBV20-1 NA TGCAGTGCTAGAGACGACCGGGGGGTCTCTGGAAACACCATATATTTT CSARDDRGVSGNTIYF
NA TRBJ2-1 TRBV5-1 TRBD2 TGCGCCAGCACCCTACTAGCGGGAGAAGGGGGCAATGAGCAGTTCTTC CASTLLAGEGGNEQFF
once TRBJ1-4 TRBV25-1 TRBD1 TGTGCCAGCAGTGAAGGGGACAGGGGCACTGAAAAACTGTTTTTT CASSEGDRGTEKLFF
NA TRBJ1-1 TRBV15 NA TGTGCCACCAGCAGAGTCCGGGGTCTTGAAGCTTTCTTT CATSRVRGLEAFF
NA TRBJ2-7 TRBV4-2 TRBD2 TGTGCCAGCAGCCCTACCGGGACTAGCGGGGTCCGCGAGCAGTACTTC CASSPTGTSGVREQYF
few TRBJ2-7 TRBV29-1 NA TGCAGCGTTCGCTCCCTACTCGATGAGCAGTACTTC CSVRSLLDEQYF
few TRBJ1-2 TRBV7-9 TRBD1 TGTGCCAGCAGCTCGACAGGGGTTGGCTACACCTTC CASSSTGVGYTF
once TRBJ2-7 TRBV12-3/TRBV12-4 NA TGTGCCAGCAGCCCACGCCGCAGGGCCCCCTACGAGCAGTACTTC CASSPRRRAPYEQYF
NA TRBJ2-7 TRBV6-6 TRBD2 TGTGCCAGCAGCCGCGCAGCGGGAGAATTCTACGAGCAGTACTTC CASSRAAGEFYEQYF
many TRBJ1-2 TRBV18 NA TGCGCCAGCAGCCCTGGGACGGACTATGGCTACACCTTC CASSPGTDYGYTF
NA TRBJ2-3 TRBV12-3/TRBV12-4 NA TGTGCCAGCGCGAAATGGGGTACAGATACGCAGTATTTT CASAKWGTDTQYF
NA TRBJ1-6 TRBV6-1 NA TGTGCCAGCAGTTCGACCCAGGGGAATTCACCCCTCCACTTT CASSSTQGNSPLHF
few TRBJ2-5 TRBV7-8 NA TGTGCCAGCACCCAGACAGAGACCCAGTACTTC CASTQTETQYF
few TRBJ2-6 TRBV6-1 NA TGTGCCAGCAGCTCAGCCTCTGGGGCCAACGTCCTGACTTTC CASSSASGANVLTF
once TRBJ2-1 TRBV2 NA TGTGCCAGCAGTGAAAGAGGGTTTGAGCAGTTCTTC CASSERGFEQFF
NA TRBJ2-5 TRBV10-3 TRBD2 TGTGCCATCAGTGAGCCAGGCGGCCTAACTAGCCGGGGGGAGCAGTACTTC CAISEPGGLTSRGEQYF
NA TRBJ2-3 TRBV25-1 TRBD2 TGTGCCAGCAGTCCGGGCCTAGCGGGGTCGTTGGATACGCAGTATTTT CASSPGLAGSLDTQYF
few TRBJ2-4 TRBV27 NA TGTGCCAGCAGGGTACAGGGAATAGCCAAAAACATTCAGTACTTC CASRVQGIAKNIQYF
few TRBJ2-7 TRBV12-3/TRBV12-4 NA TGTGCCAGCAGTTTACAGGGGCAAGTGAGAGAGCAGTACTTC CASSLQGQVREQYF